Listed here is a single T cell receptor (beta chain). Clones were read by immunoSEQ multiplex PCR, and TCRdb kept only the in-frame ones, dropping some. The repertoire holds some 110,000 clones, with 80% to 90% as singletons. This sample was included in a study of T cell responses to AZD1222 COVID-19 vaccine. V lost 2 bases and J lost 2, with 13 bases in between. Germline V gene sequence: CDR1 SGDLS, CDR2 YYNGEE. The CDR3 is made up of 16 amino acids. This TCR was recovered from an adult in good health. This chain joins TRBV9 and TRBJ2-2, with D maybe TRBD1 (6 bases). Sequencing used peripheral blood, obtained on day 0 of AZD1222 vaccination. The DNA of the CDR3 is TGTGCCAGCAGCGTCTTCGGGACATATAACACCGGGGAGCTGTTTTTT. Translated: CASSVFGTYNTGELFF.